The present T cell receptor beta chain was sequenced within a study of cytomegalovirus exposure and HLA in healthy donors. Study-wide results and caveats: An analysis that was carried out later associated 17,000 or so TCR beta sequences with HLA alleles at 0.05 false discovery rate. DRB1 showed the most TCR associations and HLA-C the fewest in a later analysis, as rates varied by HLA locus. Earlier analysis found most TCR beta V segments productive about 87% or about 30% of the time. Looking again later, the authors saw that most CMV-associated TCR beta chains seemed HLA-restricted.

In the case of this clone: The antigen is undetermined.

The PCR was carried out with 60 Vbeta primers and 13 Jbeta primers. Repertoires were generated with immunoSEQ multiplex PCR, while TCRdb's copy carries only in-frame clones and drops some. The data show about 140,000 clones, around 79% seen once. Trimming took 5 bases from V and 9 from J; bases not matched to a gene: 7. Germline V gene lookup returns CDR1 SEHNR and CDR2 FQNEAQ (reference sequence). The CDR3 contains 13 residues. The sample was PBMCs. The chain couples TRBV7-9 to TRBJ1-1; TRBD1 aligns across 9 bases. This receptor was identified in a male donor in good health and CMV-seronegative. CDR3 nucleotides: TGTGCCAGCAGCCAAGGGACAGGGAGGCAAGCTTTCTTT. Encoded protein: CASSQGTGRQAFF.